This T cell receptor (beta chain) was captured in a study of T cell repertoires in cytomegalovirus infection. Study summary: An indication of both CMV infection and matching HLA type came from public TCR beta signatures. Study-level results: The response measured ex vivo was dominated by TCR beta clonotypes (HLA-C-restricted and CMV-specific).

This CDR3 has 16 amino acids. V dropped 6 bases and J dropped 4 bases, with 21 bases sitting between them. Germline lookup yields CDR1 SEHNR and CDR2 FQNEAQ (reference sequence). Each CDR3 protein gets one entry after TCRdb re-called the reads with MiXCR. Among about 830,000 distinct CDR3 sequences listed, approximately 32% were seen once. At least ten counts were recorded for this clonotype. As yet, its antigen is unknown. This chain joins TRBV7-9 and TRBJ2-5; the D gene could be TRBD1 or TRBD2 (6 bases each). The TCR originated in a human donor in good health (CMV status not recorded). Some clones in this sample may be carry-over from other donors' samples. The sample here was cultured CD8+ T cells from PBMCs, taken from culture after CMV antigen stimulation. CDR3 bases: TGTGCCAGCAGTCCCGAGGAGGGACACGGGCGAGAGACCCAGTACTTC. Translated: CASSPEEGHGRETQYF.